This entry lists 14 T cell receptor beta chains sequenced from one sample in a study of T cells in Graves' hyperthyroidism and ophthalmopathy. Amplified TCR beta CDR3 regions derived from RNA transcripts. During a first-round RT-PCR of the TCR CDR3, the HTBI primer set was used. TCRdb analysed the multiplex PCR reads with MiXCR anew, one entry per CDR3 protein. The table records some 600,000 distinct CDR3 sequences, about 43% of them present only once. Sequenced input: peripheral blood or thyroid tissue (not recorded which). Receptors originate from a woman between 18 and 29 years old with Graves' hyperthyroidism.

This clonotype is a singleton in its sample. CDR3 nucleotide sequence: TGTGCCAGCAGCCTCACTAGCGGGGCGTTAAGGGAGCAGTTCTTC. This translates into CASSLTSGALREQFF. This sequence joins TRBV14 and TRBJ2-5, with 10 bases lining up with TRBD2. TRBJ2-1 matches the DNA end more closely, so the J call is doubtful. Germline CDR1 and CDR2: SGHDN and FVKESK. The CDR3 sequence is 15 residues long.

This clonotype was counted many times. V is TRBV7-9 and J is TRBJ1-2; maybe TRBD1 (5 bases). CDR1 SEHNR and CDR2 FQNEAQ come from the germline V gene (reference sequence). This CDR3 comprises 12 residues. V was cut by 5 bases and J by 6 bases, with 10 bases left in between. The CDR3 DNA follows: TGTGCCAGCAGCACCGGGACCAATGGCTACACCTTC. Amino acids: CASSTGTNGYTF.

This chain joins TRBV9 and TRBJ1-4; 9 bases match TRBD1. This CDR3 spans 16 amino acids. Germline CDR1 is SGDLS and CDR2 is YYNGEE. The junction had 11 bases not matched to a gene; V was cut back by 4 bases and J by 7 bases. The CDR3 nucleotides are TGTGCCAGCAGCCCAGTACAGGGGGCTCATGGTGAAAAACTGTTTTTT. Translated: CASSPVQGAHGEKLFF.

Only one count was recorded for this clonotype. The V gene is TRBV13, the J gene TRBJ1-2; TRBD1 is a possible D gene (6 bases). From germline, CDR1 is PRHDT and CDR2 FYEKMQ (reference sequence). The V end was cut by 0 bases, the J end by 0 bases, with 11 bases between. This CDR3 is 16 amino acids long. The CDR3 is CASSLGGGLTNYGYTF. In DNA, the CDR3 is TGTGCCAGCAGCTTAGGGGGGGGGCTAACTAACTATGGCTACACCTTC. Drawing the rest from reference TRBV13 and TRBJ1-2, the complete variable domain is AAGVIQSPRHLIKEKRETATLKCYPIPRHDTVYWYQQGPGQDPQFLISFYEKMQSDKGSIPDRFSAQQFSDYHSELNMSSLELGDSALYFCASSLGGGLTNYGYTFGSGTRLTVV.

The V gene is TRBV20-1, the J gene TRBJ1-2, with no clear D. Germline CDR1 and CDR2: DFQATT and SNEGSKA (reference sequence). The CDR3 contains 12 residues. V lost 6 bases and J 0 bases, leaving 8 bases between the germline ends. In DNA form, the CDR3 reads TGCAGTGCAATGACGGCTAACTATGGCTACACCTTC. This gives the protein CSAMTANYGYTF.

The rearrangement joins TRBV29-1 to TRBJ1-1; possibly TRBD1 for D (5 bases). CDR3 length: 12 amino acids. The V end lost 7 bases, the J end lost 1 base, and 10 bases lay between the germline ends. Looked up from germline, CDR1 is SQVTM and CDR2 is ANQGSEA. The DNA for the CDR3 is TGCAGCGCCGTGAGGGGGAACACTGAAGCTTTCTTT. It specifies CSAVRGNTEAFF.

As for this clonotype: One base away lies a much larger clone, so this may be a sequencing read error. This rearrangement joins TRBV7-9 to TRBJ1-6; D remains ambiguous. The CDR3 is 14 amino acids. Germline V gives CDR1 SEHNR, CDR2 FQNEAQ (reference sequence). The CDR3 is CVSSLGGYNSPLHF. CDR3 coding DNA: TGTGTCAGCAGCTTAGGAGGGTATAATTCACCCCTCCACTTT.

The chain has TRBV9 and TRBJ2-7; D is uncertain. From germline, CDR1 is SGDLS and CDR2 YYNGEE. Trimming took 5 bases from V and 5 from J, leaving 11 bases between them. The CDR3 sequence is 12 residues long. CDR3: CASSSNYHEQYF. The CDR3 region has the DNA TGTGCCAGCAGTTCCAATTATCACGAGCAGTACTTC.

The V and J genes are TRBV19 and TRBJ1-4, with D perhaps TRBD1 (6 bases). Germline CDR1 LNHDA, CDR2 SQIVND (reference sequence). The CDR3 runs to 14 residues. The V end was cut by 3 bases, the J end by 6 bases, with 11 bases between. The CDR3 loop is CASSITGTHEKLFF. The DNA of the CDR3 is TGTGCCAGTAGTATCACCGGGACACATGAAAAACTGTTTTTT.

The chain has TRBV25-1 and TRBJ1-2, with TRBD1 as a possible D gene (5 bases). Germline CDR1 reads MGHDK; CDR2 reads SYGVNS. The CDR3 sequence is 15 residues long. V dropped 4 bases and J dropped 2 bases, with 14 bases sitting between them. This CDR3 is CASSARATGNYGYTF. In DNA, the CDR3 is TGTGCCAGCAGTGCTAGAGCCACAGGAAACTATGGCTACACCTTC.

Notes on this clonotype: This may arise from a read error, as a much more abundant clone is one base away. DNA for the CDR3: TGTGCCAGCAGCCACGGACTAGCGGCGGAGACCCAGTACTTC. This gives the protein CASSHGLAAETQYF. V usage is TRBV13 and J usage is TRBJ2-5; TRBD2 matches 10 bases. Germline values: CDR1 PRHDT, CDR2 FYEKMQ (reference sequence). V dropped 5 bases and J dropped 5; count of bases not matched to a gene: 5. CDR3 length: 14 residues.

V gene TRBV29-1 combines with J gene TRBJ1-2; 9 nucleotides match TRBD1. This CDR3 comprises 14 residues. V lost 7 bases and J lost 3; bases outside the gene matches: 9. Per the germline V gene, CDR1 is SQVTM and CDR2 is ANQGSEA. The CDR3 reads CSAPGTGQYYGYTF. CDR3 DNA sequence: TGCAGCGCACCCGGGACAGGGCAATACTATGGCTACACCTTC.

This clonotype was seen a handful of times. The chain combines TRBV2 with TRBJ1-5; 7 bases are shared with TRBD1. Germline CDR1 and CDR2: SNHLY and FYNNEI. V lost 8 bases and J lost 4; bases outside the gene matches: 5. There are 13 residues in the CDR3. The CDR3 sequence is CASRPGQNQPQHF. The CDR3 DNA reads TGTGCCAGCCGACCGGGACAGAATCAGCCCCAGCATTTT.

This clonotype came up many times. This chain uses TRBV5-1 with TRBJ1-4; possibly TRBD1 for D (5 bases). The germline V gene encodes CDR1 SGHRS and CDR2 YFSETQ. The V end was cut by 7 bases, the J end by 6 bases, with 10 bases between. This CDR3 contains 12 residues. The CDR3 DNA reads TGCGCCAGCGCGGGGACGGATGAAAAACTGTTTTTT. Protein product: CASAGTDEKLFF. The full variable domain, its missing parts supplied by reference TRBV5-1 and TRBJ1-4, is KAGVTQTPRYLIKTRGQQVTLSCSPISGHRSVSWYQQTPGQGLQFLFEYFSETQRNKGNFPGRFSGRQFSNSRSEMNVSTLELGDSALYLCASAGTDEKLFFGSGTQLSVL.